This paragraph reports one T cell receptor beta chain. Its antigen is unidentified. This specimen belongs to a study of T cell responses to AZD1222 COVID-19 vaccine. Whole-study results and caveats: Sampled repertoires all dated from after the peak T cell response. White British donors predominated, females outnumbered males, and clonal diversity was possibly underestimated.

The table came from immunoSEQ multiplex PCR; TCRdb's copy has only in-frame clones and leaves some out. The data hold 55,000 to 65,000 clones, with about 85% observed a single time. The J segment lost 6 bases and the V segment lost 3 bases, leaving 14 bases of the junction unmatched. Germline-derived CDR1 and CDR2 are GTSNPN and SVGIG (reference sequence). This CDR3 is built from 16 residues. The material sequenced was peripheral blood, taken on day 0 of AZD1222 vaccination. The rearrangement links TRBV30 to TRBJ2-1; 7 nucleotides agree with TRBD2. The sequence was collected from an adult in good health. The CDR3 coding sequence is TGTGCCTGGAGCCCCAAGACTAGCCTGGTCCTCAATGAGCAGTTCTTC. It yields the protein CAWSPKTSLVLNEQFF. The full variable domain, its missing parts supplied by reference TRBV30 and TRBJ2-1, is SQTIHQWPATLVQPVGSPLSLECTVEGTSNPNLYWYRQAAGRGLQLLFYSVGIGQISSEVPQNLSASRPQDRQFILSSKKLLLSDSGFYLCAWSPKTSLVLNEQFFGPGTRLTVL.